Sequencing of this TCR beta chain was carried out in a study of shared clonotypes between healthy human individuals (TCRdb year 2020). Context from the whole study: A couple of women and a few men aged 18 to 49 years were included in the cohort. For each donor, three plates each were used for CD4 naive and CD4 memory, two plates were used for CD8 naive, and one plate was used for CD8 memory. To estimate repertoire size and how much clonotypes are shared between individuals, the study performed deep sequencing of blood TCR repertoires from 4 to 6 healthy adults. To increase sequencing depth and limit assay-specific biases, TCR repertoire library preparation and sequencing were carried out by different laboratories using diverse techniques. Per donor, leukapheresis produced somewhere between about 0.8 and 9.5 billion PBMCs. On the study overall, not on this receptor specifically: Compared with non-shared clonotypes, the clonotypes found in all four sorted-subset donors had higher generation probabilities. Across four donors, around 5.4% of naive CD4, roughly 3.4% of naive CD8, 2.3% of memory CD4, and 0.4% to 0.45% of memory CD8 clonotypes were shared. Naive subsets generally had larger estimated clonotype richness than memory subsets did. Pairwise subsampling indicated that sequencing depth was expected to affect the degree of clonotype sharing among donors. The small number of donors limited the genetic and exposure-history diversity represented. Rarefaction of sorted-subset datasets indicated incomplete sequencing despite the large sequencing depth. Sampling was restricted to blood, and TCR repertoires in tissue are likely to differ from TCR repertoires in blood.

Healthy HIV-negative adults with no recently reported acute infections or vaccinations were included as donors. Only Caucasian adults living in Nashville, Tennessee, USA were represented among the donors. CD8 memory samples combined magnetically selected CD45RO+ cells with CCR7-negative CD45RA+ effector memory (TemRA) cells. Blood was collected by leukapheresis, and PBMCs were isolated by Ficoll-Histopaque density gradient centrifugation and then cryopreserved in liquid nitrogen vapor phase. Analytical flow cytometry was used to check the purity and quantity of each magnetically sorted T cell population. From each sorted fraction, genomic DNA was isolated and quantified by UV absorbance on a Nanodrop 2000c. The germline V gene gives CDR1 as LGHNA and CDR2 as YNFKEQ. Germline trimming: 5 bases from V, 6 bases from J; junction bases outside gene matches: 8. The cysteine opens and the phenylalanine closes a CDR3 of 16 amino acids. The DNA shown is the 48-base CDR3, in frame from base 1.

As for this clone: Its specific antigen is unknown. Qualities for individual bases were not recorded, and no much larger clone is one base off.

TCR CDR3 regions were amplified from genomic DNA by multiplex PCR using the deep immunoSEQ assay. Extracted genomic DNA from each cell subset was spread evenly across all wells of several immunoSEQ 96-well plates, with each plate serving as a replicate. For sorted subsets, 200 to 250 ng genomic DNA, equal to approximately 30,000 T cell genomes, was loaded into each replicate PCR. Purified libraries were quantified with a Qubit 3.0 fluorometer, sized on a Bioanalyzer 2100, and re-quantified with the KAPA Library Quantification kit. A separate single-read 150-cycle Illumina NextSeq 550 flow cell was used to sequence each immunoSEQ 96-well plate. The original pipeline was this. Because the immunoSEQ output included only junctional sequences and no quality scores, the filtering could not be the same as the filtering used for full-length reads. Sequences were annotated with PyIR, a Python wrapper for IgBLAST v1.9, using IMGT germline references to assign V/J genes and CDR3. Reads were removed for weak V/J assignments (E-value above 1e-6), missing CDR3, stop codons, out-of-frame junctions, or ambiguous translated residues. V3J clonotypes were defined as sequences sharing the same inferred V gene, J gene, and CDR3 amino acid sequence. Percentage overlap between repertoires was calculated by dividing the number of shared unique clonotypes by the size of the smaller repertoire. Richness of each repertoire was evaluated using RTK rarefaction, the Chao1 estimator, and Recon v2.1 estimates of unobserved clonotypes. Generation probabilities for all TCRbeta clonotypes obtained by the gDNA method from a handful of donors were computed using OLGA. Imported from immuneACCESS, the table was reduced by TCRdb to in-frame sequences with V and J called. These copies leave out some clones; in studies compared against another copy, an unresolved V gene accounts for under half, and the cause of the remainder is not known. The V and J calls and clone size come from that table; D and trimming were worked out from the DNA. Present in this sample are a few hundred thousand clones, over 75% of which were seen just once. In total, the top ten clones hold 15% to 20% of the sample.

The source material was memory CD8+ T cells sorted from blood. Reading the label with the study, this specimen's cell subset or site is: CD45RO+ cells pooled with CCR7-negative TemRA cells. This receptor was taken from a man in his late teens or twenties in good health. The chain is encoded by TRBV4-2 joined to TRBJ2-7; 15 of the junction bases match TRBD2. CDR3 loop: CASSYILGLAGGEQYF. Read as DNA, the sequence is TGTGCCAGCAGCTACATTCTGGGACTAGCGGGGGGCGAGCAGTACTTC.